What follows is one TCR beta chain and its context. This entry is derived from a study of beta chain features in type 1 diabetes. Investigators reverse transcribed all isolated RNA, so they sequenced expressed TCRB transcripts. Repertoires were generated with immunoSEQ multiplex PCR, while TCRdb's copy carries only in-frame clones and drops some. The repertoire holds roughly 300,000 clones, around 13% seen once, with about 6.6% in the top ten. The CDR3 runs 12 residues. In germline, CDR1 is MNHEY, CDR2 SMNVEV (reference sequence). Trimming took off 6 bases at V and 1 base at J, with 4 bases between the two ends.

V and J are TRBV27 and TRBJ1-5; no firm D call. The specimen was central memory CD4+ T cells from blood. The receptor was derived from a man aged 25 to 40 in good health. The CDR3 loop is CASRRSNQPQHF. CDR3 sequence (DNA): TGTGCCAGCAGGCGGAGCAATCAGCCCCAGCATTTT.